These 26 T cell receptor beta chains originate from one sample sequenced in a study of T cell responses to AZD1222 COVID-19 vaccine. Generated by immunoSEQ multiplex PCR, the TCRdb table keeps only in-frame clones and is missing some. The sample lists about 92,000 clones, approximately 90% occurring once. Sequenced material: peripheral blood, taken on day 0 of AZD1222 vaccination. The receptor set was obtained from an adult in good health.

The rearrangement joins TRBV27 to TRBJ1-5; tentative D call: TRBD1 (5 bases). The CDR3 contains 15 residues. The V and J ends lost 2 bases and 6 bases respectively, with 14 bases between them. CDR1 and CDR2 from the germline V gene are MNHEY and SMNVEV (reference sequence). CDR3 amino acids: CASSLREGLSQPQHF. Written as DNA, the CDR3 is TGTGCCAGCAGTTTAAGAGAGGGACTCAGTCAGCCCCAGCATTTT.

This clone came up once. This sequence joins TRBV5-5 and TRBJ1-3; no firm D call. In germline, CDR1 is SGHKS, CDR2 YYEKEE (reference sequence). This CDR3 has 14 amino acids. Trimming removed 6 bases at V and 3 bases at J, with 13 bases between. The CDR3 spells CASTPSTLGNTIYF. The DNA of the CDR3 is TGTGCCAGCACCCCCTCGACCCTTGGAAACACCATATATTTT.

In DNA, the CDR3 is TGCGCCAGCAGTGCAGGGGGCTACGAGCAGTACTTC. Translating it yields CASSAGGYEQYF. This chain connects TRBV10-1 to TRBJ2-7; 7 bases map to TRBD1. CDR1 is WNHNN and CDR2 is SYGVQD in the germline V gene (reference sequence). The CDR3 extends over 12 amino acids. V lost 4 bases, J lost 3 bases, and 0 bases stayed unmatched.

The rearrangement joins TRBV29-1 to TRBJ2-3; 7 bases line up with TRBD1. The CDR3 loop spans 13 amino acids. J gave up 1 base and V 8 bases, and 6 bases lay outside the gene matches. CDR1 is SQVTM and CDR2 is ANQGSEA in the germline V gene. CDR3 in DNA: TGCAGCCACCGACAGGGTGGCACAGATACGCAGTATTTT. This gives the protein CSHRQGGTDTQYF.

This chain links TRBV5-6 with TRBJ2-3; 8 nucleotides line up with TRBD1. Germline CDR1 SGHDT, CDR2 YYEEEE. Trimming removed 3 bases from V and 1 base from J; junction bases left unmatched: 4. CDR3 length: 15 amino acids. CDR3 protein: CASSYLTGGTDTQYF. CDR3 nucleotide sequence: TGTGCCAGCAGCTATTTGACAGGGGGCACAGATACGCAGTATTTT.

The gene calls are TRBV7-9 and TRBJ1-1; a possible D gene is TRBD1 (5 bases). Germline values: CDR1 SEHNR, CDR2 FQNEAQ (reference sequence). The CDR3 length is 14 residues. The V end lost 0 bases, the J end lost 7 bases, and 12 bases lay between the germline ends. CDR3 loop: CASSLALAGREAFF. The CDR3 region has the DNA TGTGCCAGCAGCTTAGCGCTGGCGGGGCGTGAAGCTTTCTTT.

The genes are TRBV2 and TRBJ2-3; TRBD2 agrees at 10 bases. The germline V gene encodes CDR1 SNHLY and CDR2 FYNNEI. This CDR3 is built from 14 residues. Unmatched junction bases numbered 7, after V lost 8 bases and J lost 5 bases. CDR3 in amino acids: CASRVAGGGDTQYF. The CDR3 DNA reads TGTGCCAGCCGGGTAGCGGGGGGTGGAGATACGCAGTATTTT.

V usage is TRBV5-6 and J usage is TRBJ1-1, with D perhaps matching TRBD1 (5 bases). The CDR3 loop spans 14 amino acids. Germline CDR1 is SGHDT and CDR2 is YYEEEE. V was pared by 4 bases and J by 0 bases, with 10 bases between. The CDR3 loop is CASSLWGMNTEAFF. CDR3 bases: TGTGCCAGCAGCCTTTGGGGGATGAACACTGAAGCTTTCTTT.

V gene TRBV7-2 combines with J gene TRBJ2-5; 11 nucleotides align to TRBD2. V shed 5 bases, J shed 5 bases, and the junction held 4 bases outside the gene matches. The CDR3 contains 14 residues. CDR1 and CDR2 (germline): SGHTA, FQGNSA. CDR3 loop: CASSETSGVETQYF. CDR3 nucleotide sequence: TGTGCCAGCAGCGAGACTAGCGGGGTCGAGACCCAGTACTTC.

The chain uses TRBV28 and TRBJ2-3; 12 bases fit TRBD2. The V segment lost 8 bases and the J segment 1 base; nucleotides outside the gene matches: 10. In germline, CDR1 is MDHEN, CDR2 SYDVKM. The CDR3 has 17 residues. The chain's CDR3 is CASGQMLAGGGTDTQYF. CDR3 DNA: TGTGCCAGCGGACAGATGCTAGCGGGAGGGGGCACAGATACGCAGTATTTT.

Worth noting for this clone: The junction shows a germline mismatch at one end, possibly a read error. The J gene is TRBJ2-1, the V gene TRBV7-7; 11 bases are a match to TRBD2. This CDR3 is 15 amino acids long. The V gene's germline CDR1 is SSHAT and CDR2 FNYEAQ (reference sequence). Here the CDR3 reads CASSELAGGHNEQFF. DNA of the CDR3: TGTGCTAGCAGCGAGCTAGCGGGGGGCCACAATGAGCAGTTCTTC.

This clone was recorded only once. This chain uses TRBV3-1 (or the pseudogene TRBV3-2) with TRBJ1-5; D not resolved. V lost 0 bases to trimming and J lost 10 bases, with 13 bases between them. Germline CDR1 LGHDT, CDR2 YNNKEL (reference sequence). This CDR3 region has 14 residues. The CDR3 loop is CASSQEWGFEPQHF. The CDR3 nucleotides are TGTGCCAGCAGCCAAGAGTGGGGTTTCGAACCCCAGCATTTT.

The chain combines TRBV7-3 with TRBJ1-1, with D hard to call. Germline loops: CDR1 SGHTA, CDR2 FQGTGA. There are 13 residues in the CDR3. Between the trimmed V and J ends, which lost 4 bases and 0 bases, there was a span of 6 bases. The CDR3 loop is CASSYGLNTEAFF. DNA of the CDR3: TGTGCCAGCAGCTACGGATTGAACACTGAAGCTTTCTTT.

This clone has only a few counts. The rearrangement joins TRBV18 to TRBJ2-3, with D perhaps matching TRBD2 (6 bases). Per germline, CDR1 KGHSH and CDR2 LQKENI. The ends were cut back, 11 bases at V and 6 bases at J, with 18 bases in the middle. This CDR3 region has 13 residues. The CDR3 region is CALAGSHGDTQYF. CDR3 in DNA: TGTGCCCTTGCGGGGTCTCACGGGGATACGCAGTATTTT. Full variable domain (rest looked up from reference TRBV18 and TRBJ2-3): NAGVMQNPRHLVRRRGQEARLRCSPMKGHSHVYWYRQLPEEGLKFMVYLQKENIIDESGMPKERFSAEFPKEGPSILRIQQVVRGDSAAYFCALAGSHGDTQYFGPGTRLTVL.

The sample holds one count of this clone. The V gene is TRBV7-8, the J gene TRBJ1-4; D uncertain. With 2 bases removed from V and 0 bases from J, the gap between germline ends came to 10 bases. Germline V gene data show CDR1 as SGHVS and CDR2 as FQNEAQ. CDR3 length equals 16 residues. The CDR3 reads CASSLRDGSTNEKLFF. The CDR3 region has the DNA TGTGCCAGCAGCTTAAGGGATGGTTCAACTAATGAAAAACTGTTTTTT.

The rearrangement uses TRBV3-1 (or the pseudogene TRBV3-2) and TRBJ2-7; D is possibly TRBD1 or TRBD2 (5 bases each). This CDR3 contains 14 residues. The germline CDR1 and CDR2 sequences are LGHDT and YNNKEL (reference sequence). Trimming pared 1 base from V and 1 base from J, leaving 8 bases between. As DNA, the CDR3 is TGTGCCAGCAGCCAAGGTGGGGGTTCCTACGAGCAGTACTTC. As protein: CASSQGGGSYEQYF.

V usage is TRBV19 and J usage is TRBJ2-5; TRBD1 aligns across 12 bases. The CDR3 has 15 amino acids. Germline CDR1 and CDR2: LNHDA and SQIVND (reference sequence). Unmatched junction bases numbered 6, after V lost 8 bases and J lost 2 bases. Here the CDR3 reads CASSPGQGAQETQYF. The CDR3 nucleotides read TGTGCCAGTTCCCCGGGACAGGGGGCACAAGAGACCCAGTACTTC. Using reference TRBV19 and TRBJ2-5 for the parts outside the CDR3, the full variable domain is DGGITQSPKYLFRKEGQNVTLSCEQNLNHDAMYWYRQDPGQGLRLIYYSQIVNDFQKGDIAEGYSVSREKKESFPLTVTSAQKNPTAFYLCASSPGQGAQETQYFGPGTRLLVL.

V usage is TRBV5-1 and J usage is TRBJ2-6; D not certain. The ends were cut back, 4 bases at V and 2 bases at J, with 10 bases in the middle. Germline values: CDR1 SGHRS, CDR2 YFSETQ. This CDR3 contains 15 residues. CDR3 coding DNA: TGCGCCAGCAGCCTTCAGACGGCTGGGGCCAACGTCCTGACTTTC. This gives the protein CASSLQTAGANVLTF.

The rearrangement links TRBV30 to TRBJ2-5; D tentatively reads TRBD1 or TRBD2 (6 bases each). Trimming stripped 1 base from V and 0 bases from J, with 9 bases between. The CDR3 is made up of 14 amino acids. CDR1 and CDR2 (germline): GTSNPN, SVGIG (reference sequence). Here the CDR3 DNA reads TGTGCCTGGAGTGCAGGGGACTACCAAGAGACCCAGTACTTC. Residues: CAWSAGDYQETQYF.

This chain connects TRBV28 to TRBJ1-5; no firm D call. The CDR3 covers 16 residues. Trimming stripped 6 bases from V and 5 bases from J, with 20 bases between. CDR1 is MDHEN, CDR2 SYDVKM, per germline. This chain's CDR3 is CASSPPGLGWDQPQHF. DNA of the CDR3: TGTGCCAGCAGCCCCCCCGGGCTGGGGTGGGATCAGCCCCAGCATTTT.

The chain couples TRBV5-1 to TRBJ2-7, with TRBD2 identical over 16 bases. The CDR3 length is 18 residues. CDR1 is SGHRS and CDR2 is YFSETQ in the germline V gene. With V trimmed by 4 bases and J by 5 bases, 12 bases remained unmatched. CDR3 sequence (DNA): TGCGCCAGCAGCCAGGGACTAGCGGGAGGGCCAAGGACTCACGAGCAGTACTTC. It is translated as CASSQGLAGGPRTHEQYF.

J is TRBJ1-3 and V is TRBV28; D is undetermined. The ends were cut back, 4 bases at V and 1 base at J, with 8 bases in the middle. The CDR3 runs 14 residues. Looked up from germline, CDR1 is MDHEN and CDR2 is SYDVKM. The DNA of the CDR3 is TGTGCCAGCAGTTCTGGCGGTTCTGGAAACACCATATATTTT. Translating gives CASSSGGSGNTIYF.

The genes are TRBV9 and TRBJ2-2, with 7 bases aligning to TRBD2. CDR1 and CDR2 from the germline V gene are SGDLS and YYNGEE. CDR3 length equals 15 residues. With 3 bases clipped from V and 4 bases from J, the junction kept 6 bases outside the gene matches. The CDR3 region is CASSAGLVGTGELFF. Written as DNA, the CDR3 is TGTGCCAGCAGCGCCGGACTAGTGGGCACCGGGGAGCTGTTTTTT. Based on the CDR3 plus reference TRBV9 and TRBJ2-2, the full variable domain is DSGVTQTPKHLITATGQRVTLRCSPRSGDLSVYWYQQSLDQGLQFLIQYYNGEERAKGNILERFSAQQFPDLHSELNLSSLELGDSALYFCASSAGLVGTGELFFGEGSRLTVL.

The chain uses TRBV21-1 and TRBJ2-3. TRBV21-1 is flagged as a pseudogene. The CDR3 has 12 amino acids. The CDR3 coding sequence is TGTGCCAGCAGCAAATGGGCAGATACGCAGTATTTT. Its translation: CASSKWADTQYF.

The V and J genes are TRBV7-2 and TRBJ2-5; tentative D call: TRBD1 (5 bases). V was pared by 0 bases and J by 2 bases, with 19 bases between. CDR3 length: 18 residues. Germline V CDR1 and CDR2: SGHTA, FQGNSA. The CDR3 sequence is CASSLALMGLGLQETQYF. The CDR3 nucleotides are TGTGCCAGCAGCTTAGCGCTAATGGGGCTAGGTCTGCAAGAGACCCAGTACTTC.

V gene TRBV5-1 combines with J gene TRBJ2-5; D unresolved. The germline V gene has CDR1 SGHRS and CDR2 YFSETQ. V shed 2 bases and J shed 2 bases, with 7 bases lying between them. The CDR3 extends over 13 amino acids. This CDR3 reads CASSFVGQETQYF. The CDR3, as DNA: TGCGCCAGCAGCTTCGTAGGTCAAGAGACCCAGTACTTC.